The 32 T cell receptor beta chains listed next were all sequenced from one sample in a study of shared clonotypes between healthy human individuals. Only in-frame clones appear in the TCRdb table, and some are missing; sequencing was by immunoSEQ multiplex PCR. The sample yields a few million clones, 90% to 97% seen once. Source material: naive CD4+ T cells sorted from blood. Subset noted: CD45RA+ positively selected. These TCRs come from a young man in good health.

This chain links TRBV7-2 with TRBJ1-2; D might be TRBD1 (6 bases). Trimming left V 5 bases short and J 5 bases short, with 30 bases between. The CDR3 runs 19 residues. Germline CDR1 SGHTA, CDR2 FQGNSA. CDR3 sequence reads: CASSRTTTGLSALFYGYTF. CDR3 bases: TGTGCCAGCAGCCGGACGACAACAGGGCTTTCTGCCTTATTTTATGGCTACACCTTC. The full variable domain, rest sourced from reference TRBV7-2 and TRBJ1-2, is GAGVSQSPSNKVTEKGKDVELRCDPISGHTALYWYRQSLGQGLEFLIYFQGNSAPDKSGLPSDRFSAERTGGSVSTLTIQRTQQEDSAVYLCASSRTTTGLSALFYGYTFGSGTRLTVV.

The V and J genes are TRBV6-6 and TRBJ2-7; 9 nucleotides align to TRBD1. The ends lost 5 bases at V and 0 bases at J; junction bases unmatched: 2. This CDR3 spans 14 amino acids. Germline loops: CDR1 MNHNY, CDR2 SVGAGI (reference sequence). The CDR3 DNA sequence: TGTGCCAGCAGTGGACAGGGGAGCTCCTACGAGCAGTACTTC. It translates to CASSGQGSSYEQYF.

To note about this clone: Other DNA sequences in this specimen translate into the identical CDR3. The chain links TRBV2 to TRBJ1-5, with no clear D. CDR1 and CDR2 from the germline V gene are SNHLY and FYNNEI. Trimming stripped 3 bases from V and 4 bases from J, with 7 bases between. The CDR3 length is 13 residues. The CDR3 protein is CASSEVSNQPQHF. The CDR3 bases are TGTGCCAGCAGTGAGGTGTCGAATCAGCCCCAGCATTTT.

The chain recombines TRBV5-4 with TRBJ1-1; perhaps TRBD1 as D (5 bases). V gave up 3 bases and J gave up 6 bases, with 12 bases separating them. Per the germline V gene, CDR1 is SGHNT and CDR2 is YYREEE (reference sequence). This CDR3 has 13 amino acids. The CDR3 is CASSSTGAPEAFF. CDR3 bases: TGTGCCAGCAGCTCGACCGGGGCCCCTGAAGCTTTCTTT.

The chain joins TRBV18 to TRBJ1-3; 7 positions match TRBD1. After removal of 5 bases from V and 1 base from J, the junction contained 5 bases not matched to a gene. The CDR3 extends over 15 amino acids. Looked up from germline, CDR1 is KGHSH and CDR2 is LQKENI. CDR3 sequence reads: CASSANRGSGNTIYF. The CDR3 DNA reads TGTGCCAGCTCAGCCAACAGGGGATCTGGAAACACCATATATTTT.

The J gene is TRBJ1-5, the V gene TRBV7-2; 8 bases align to TRBD1. Germline loops: CDR1 SGHTA, CDR2 FQGNSA. The CDR3 totals 13 residues. The ends lost 5 bases at V and 6 bases at J; junction bases unmatched: 3. The CDR3 coding sequence is TGTGCCAGCAGCCAACAGGGGGGTCAGCCCCAGCATTTT. It is translated as CASSQQGGQPQHF.

The V and J genes are TRBV6-4 and TRBJ2-1; D possibly corresponds to TRBD2 (5 bases). The CDR3 spans 13 residues. The germline V gene encodes CDR1 MRHNA and CDR2 SNTAGT. V gave up 4 bases and J gave up 9 bases, with 13 bases separating them. The chain's CDR3 is CASSVETAGEQFF. The CDR3 DNA reads TGTGCCAGCAGTGTGGAGACCGCGGGTGAGCAGTTCTTC.

This chain connects TRBV5-4 to TRBJ1-2, with a tentative D call TRBD1 (5 bases). V was pared by 3 bases and J by 2 bases, with 14 bases between. This CDR3 region has 15 residues. Looked up from germline, CDR1 is SGHNT and CDR2 is YYREEE (reference sequence). The CDR3 loop is CASSSAPGGNYGYTF. Here the CDR3 DNA reads TGTGCCAGCAGCTCGGCCCCGGGGGGGAACTATGGCTACACCTTC.

V is TRBV11-2 and J is TRBJ2-3, with D perhaps TRBD1 or TRBD2 (6 bases each). Between the trimmed V and J ends, which lost 3 bases and 5 bases, there was a span of 12 bases. Looked up from germline, CDR1 is SGHAT and CDR2 is FQNNGV. There are 14 residues in the CDR3. The CDR3, as DNA: TGTGCCAGCAGCTTTAGGGGGGCGGAAGATACGCAGTATTTT. Translation: CASSFRGAEDTQYF.

Details on this clone: This specimen includes other DNA sequences encoding the same CDR3. V usage is TRBV7-2 and J usage is TRBJ2-7, with D perhaps matching TRBD2 (5 bases). The V gene lost 1 base and the J gene lost 4 bases, with 8 bases spanning the gap. The CDR3 contains 13 residues. Germline V gives CDR1 SGHTA, CDR2 FQGNSA. The CDR3 DNA follows: TGTGCCAGCAGCTTAGTGGCGGGTTACGAGCAGTACTTC. The encoded protein is CASSLVAGYEQYF.

The chain recombines TRBV18 with TRBJ1-2; D is unresolved. This CDR3 comprises 12 residues. With 4 bases removed from V and 6 bases from J, the gap between germline ends came to 9 bases. Germline V lookup: CDR1 KGHSH, CDR2 LQKENI. Written as DNA, the CDR3 is TGTGCCAGCTCACTTAAGGCGGATGGCTACACCTTC. Translated: CASSLKADGYTF.

The chain has TRBV2 and TRBJ1-4; D is ambiguous. Trimming removed 7 bases from V and 7 bases from J, with 16 bases in between. The CDR3 extends over 14 amino acids. The V gene's germline CDR1 is SNHLY and CDR2 FYNNEI. The CDR3 DNA reads as TGTGCCAGCAACCAAGAAGCTCAAAGTGAAAAACTGTTTTTT. Amino acids: CASNQEAQSEKLFF.

The chain has TRBV5-1 and TRBJ1-5; D perhaps matches TRBD1 (6 bases). Germline V lookup: CDR1 SGHRS, CDR2 YFSETQ. CDR3 size: 13 residues. With 5 bases removed from V and 7 bases from J, the gap between germline ends came to 13 bases. The CDR3 coding sequence is TGCGCCAGCAGAGGGGGGCTGGGGCAGCCCCAGCATTTT. It is translated as CASRGGLGQPQHF.

The CDR3 coding sequence is TGCGCCAGCAGCCTGGGACCTACGGGGTCCGGGGAGCTGTTTTTT. It encodes CASSLGPTGSGELFF. V and J are TRBV5-1 and TRBJ2-2; either TRBD1 or TRBD2 may supply D (5 bases each). This CDR3 contains 15 residues. The ends were cut back, 4 bases at V and 6 bases at J, with 16 bases in the middle. CDR1 SGHRS and CDR2 YFSETQ come from the germline V gene.

The V call is TRBV11-2, the J call TRBJ2-3, with no clear D. The CDR3 has 13 residues. Between the trimmed V and J ends, which lost 2 bases and 3 bases, there was a span of 6 bases. Germline CDR1 and CDR2: SGHAT and FQNNGV. This CDR3 reads CASSLRATDTQYF. The CDR3 DNA sequence: TGTGCCAGCAGCTTAAGGGCTACAGATACGCAGTATTTT.

The chain uses TRBV9 and TRBJ1-3; tentative D call: TRBD1 (5 bases). CDR3 length: 16 residues. Trimming stripped 0 bases from V and 3 bases from J, with 13 bases between. Looked up from germline, CDR1 is SGDLS and CDR2 is YYNGEE. CDR3 loop: CASSVEPGAGGNTIYF. CDR3 DNA: TGTGCCAGCAGCGTAGAGCCTGGGGCCGGTGGAAACACCATATATTTT.

The chain employs TRBV30 and TRBJ2-3, with 9 positions matching TRBD1. V was pared by 4 bases and J by 2 bases, with 10 bases of the junction left unmatched. The CDR3 is 16 amino acids. CDR1 is GTSNPN and CDR2 is SVGIG in the germline V gene (reference sequence). Here the CDR3 reads CAWNHRGRVLTDTQYF. Here the CDR3 DNA reads TGTGCCTGGAACCACAGGGGGCGAGTTCTCACAGATACGCAGTATTTT.

For this clone: Additional DNA sequences in this sample encode the identical CDR3. The V and J genes are TRBV10-3 and TRBJ2-5, with 8 bases that match TRBD1. Trimming cost V 6 bases and J 3 bases; bases outside gene matches: 0. Germline CDR1 reads ENHRY; CDR2 reads SYGVKD. This CDR3 is built from 12 residues. The CDR3 region is CAIRGQEETQYF. DNA for the CDR3: TGTGCCATCAGGGGACAGGAAGAGACCCAGTACTTC.

The chain employs TRBV30 and TRBJ2-3; D is undetermined. This CDR3 contains 13 residues. From germline, CDR1 is GTSNPN and CDR2 SVGIG (reference sequence). V was trimmed by 0 bases and J by 6 bases, leaving 10 bases between them. The DNA for the CDR3 is TGTGCCTGGAGTGTTGTGCGGCGGGATACGCAGTATTTT. It is translated as CAWSVVRRDTQYF.

This chain uses TRBV6-1 with TRBJ2-1, with D possibly TRBD2 on 6 matching bases. This CDR3 contains 12 residues. Germline V gene sequence: CDR1 MNHNS, CDR2 SASEGT. Trimming took off 6 bases at V and 16 bases at J, with 19 bases between the two ends. The DNA of the CDR3 is TGTGCCAGCAGGACTTTAGCGGAAAAGAACTTCTTC. It specifies CASRTLAEKNFF.

This clone has more than one count but fewer than ten. The sample holds other DNA sequences that translate to the same CDR3. The V call is TRBV18, the J call TRBJ1-5; no firm D call. The germline CDR1 and CDR2 sequences are KGHSH and LQKENI. Between the trimmed V and J ends, which lost 2 bases and 1 base, there was a span of 3 bases. This CDR3 has 13 residues. CDR3 sequence (DNA): TGTGCCAGCTCACCAGGAAGCAATCAGCCCCAGCATTTT. Its protein product is CASSPGSNQPQHF.

Note on this clone: One end of the junction fails to match germline, which may point to a read error. The gene calls are TRBV7-9 and TRBJ1-6, with D perhaps TRBD1 (5 bases). In germline, CDR1 is SEHNR, CDR2 FQNEAQ (reference sequence). The CDR3 spans 18 residues. CDR3 in amino acids: CASSLVAAGYSNNSPLHF. CDR3 bases: TGTGCCAGCAGCTTAGTTGCGGCAGGGTACTCCAATAATTCACCCCTCCACTTT.

Regarding this clone: The junction differs from germline at one of its ends, possibly a read error. The CDR3 reads CAGTGNYGYTF. In DNA form, the CDR3 reads TGCGCCGGGACAGGGAATTATGGCTACACCTTC. This chain joins TRBV2 and TRBJ1-2, with TRBD1 matching over 9 bases. Germline lookup yields CDR1 SNHLY and CDR2 FYNNEI. The CDR3 has 11 residues.

The table lists this clone with a count of one. The chain recombines TRBV6-1 with TRBJ2-1; tentative D call: TRBD2 (6 bases). V was shortened by 2 bases and J by 8 bases, with 16 bases between the two germline ends. The CDR3 loop spans 15 amino acids. The germline gives CDR1 MNHNS, CDR2 SASEGT. The DNA for the CDR3 is TGTGCCAGCAGTGAACAGGGACTCACCCTCGATGAGCAGTTCTTC. It translates to CASSEQGLTLDEQFF.

The chain carries TRBV5-1 and TRBJ2-3; D not resolved. CDR1 is SGHRS, CDR2 YFSETQ, per germline. This CDR3 is built from 14 residues. V shed 4 bases and J shed 6 bases, with 15 bases lying between them. Here the CDR3 reads CASSTSTPTDTQYF. Written as DNA, the CDR3 is TGCGCCAGCAGCACTTCAACCCCGACCGATACGCAGTATTTT.

A single count supports this clone. This sequence joins TRBV6-6 and TRBJ1-6, with no clear D. Trimming removed 4 bases from V and 0 bases from J, with 4 bases in between. The CDR3 covers 14 residues. Germline V gene sequence: CDR1 MNHNY, CDR2 SVGAGI (reference sequence). CDR3 residues: CASSSYSYNSPLHF. CDR3 nucleotide sequence: TGTGCCAGCAGTTCATACTCCTATAATTCACCCCTCCACTTT.

This sequence joins TRBV7-2 and TRBJ2-5; D ambiguous. V was pared by 0 bases and J by 4 bases, with 12 bases between. CDR3 length: 15 amino acids. The V gene's germline CDR1 is SGHTA and CDR2 FQGNSA. This chain's CDR3 is CASSLAKAKAETQYF. The CDR3 DNA is TGTGCCAGCAGCTTAGCTAAAGCTAAAGCAGAGACCCAGTACTTC.

This clone was seen only a few times. The same CDR3 is also encoded by other DNA sequences in this sample. The chain employs TRBV11-2 and TRBJ1-3; no reliable D call. The CDR3 consists of 12 residues. Trimming shortened V by 1 base and J by 2 bases, and 0 bases separated the two germline ends. The V gene's germline CDR1 is SGHAT and CDR2 FQNNGV. This chain's CDR3 is CASSLAGNTIYF. The CDR3 DNA is TGTGCCAGCAGCTTAGCTGGAAACACCATATATTTT.

This chain uses TRBV18 with TRBJ2-5; D tentatively reads TRBD1 or TRBD2 (6 bases each). With 3 bases removed from V and 4 bases from J, the gap between germline ends came to 12 bases. This CDR3 region has 14 residues. Germline assignment: CDR1 KGHSH and CDR2 LQKENI. CDR3 in amino acids: CASSPRGGTETQYF. As DNA, the CDR3 is TGTGCCAGCTCACCGCGAGGGGGGACAGAGACCCAGTACTTC.

J is TRBJ1-1 and V is TRBV19, with 7 positions matching TRBD1. V lost 6 bases to trimming and J lost 0 bases; unmatched junction nucleotides: 10. The CDR3 is 16 residues long. The V gene's germline CDR1 is LNHDA and CDR2 SQIVND (reference sequence). The chain's CDR3 is CASSNRDRRMNTEAFF. The CDR3 DNA sequence: TGTGCCAGTAGCAACCGGGACAGACGGATGAACACTGAAGCTTTCTTT.

V and J are TRBV4-3 and TRBJ2-7, with unresolved D. Germline V CDR1 and CDR2: LGHNA, YSLEER. V was shortened by 1 base and J by 5 bases, with 3 bases between the two germline ends. The CDR3 has 11 amino acids. The DNA for the CDR3 is TGCGCCAGCAGCCAAGGGGACGAGCAGTACTTC. This gives the protein CASSQGDEQYF.

A note on this clone: Other DNA sequences in this sample translate to the same CDR3. V is TRBV6-6 and J is TRBJ2-1, with unresolved D. This CDR3 contains 14 residues. The V gene lost 0 bases and the J gene lost 1 base, with 4 bases spanning the gap. Germline CDR1 and CDR2: MNHNY and SVGAGI (reference sequence). The CDR3 sequence is CASSYSGSYNEQFF. The CDR3 DNA is TGTGCCAGCAGTTACTCGGGTTCCTACAATGAGCAGTTCTTC.